This T cell receptor beta chain originates from a study of OX40 agonist ivuxolimab in advanced cancers. Study overall: Ivuxolimab was administered intravenously to patients at 0.01 to 10 mg/kg every 2 weeks. Having had anti-PD-1, anti-PD-L1 or anti-CTLA-4 therapy before was allowed, and around 39% had some.

Concerning this clone itself: Its antigen remains unknown.

Study outcomes and limitations: There were, on average, more expanded clones in CD8+ T cells than in CD4+.

Autoimmune disease history or systemic immunosuppression excluded patients. The CDR3 consists of 15 residues. The ends were cut back, 2 bases at V and 11 bases at J, with 22 bases in the middle. The germline CDR1 and CDR2 sequences are GTSNPN and SVGIG (reference sequence). TCRdb's table, derived via immunoSEQ multiplex PCR, lists solely in-frame clones and lacks some. The sample gives some 100,000 clones, just over 90% of which show up once; around 0.31% is in the top ten. The receptor's source is an adult with an advanced solid tumor such as melanoma, head and neck, liver or kidney cancer. The J gene is TRBJ2-1, the V gene TRBV30, with D perhaps TRBD2 (6 bases). Material: CD4+ or CD8+ T cells sorted from blood, obtained in a trial of the OX40 agonist ivuxolimab. This CDR3 reads CAWSLGGYLGAKQFF. The DNA for the CDR3 is TGTGCCTGGAGTTTAGGAGGGTATCTCGGGGCTAAGCAGTTCTTC.